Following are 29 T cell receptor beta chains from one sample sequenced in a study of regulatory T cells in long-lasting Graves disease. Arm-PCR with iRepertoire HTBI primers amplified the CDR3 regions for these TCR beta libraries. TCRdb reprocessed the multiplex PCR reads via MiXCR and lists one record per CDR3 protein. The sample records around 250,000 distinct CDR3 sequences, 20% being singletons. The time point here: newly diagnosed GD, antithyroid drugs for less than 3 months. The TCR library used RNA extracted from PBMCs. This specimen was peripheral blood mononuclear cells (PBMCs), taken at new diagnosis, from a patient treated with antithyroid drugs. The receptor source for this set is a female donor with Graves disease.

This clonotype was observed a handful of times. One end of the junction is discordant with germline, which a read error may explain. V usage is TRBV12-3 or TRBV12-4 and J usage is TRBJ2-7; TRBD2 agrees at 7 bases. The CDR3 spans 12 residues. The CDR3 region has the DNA TGTGCCAGCAGCCCCCGAGCAGGGAGGGTTTCCTTC. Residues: CASSPRAGRVSF.

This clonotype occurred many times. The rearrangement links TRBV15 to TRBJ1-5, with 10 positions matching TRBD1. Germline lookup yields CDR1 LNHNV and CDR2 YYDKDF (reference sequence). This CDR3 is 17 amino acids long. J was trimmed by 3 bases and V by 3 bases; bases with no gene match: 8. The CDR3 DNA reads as TGTGCCACCAGCAGTAGAGGACAGGGGGTTGTCAATCAGCCCCAGCATTTT. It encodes CATSSRGQGVVNQPQHF.

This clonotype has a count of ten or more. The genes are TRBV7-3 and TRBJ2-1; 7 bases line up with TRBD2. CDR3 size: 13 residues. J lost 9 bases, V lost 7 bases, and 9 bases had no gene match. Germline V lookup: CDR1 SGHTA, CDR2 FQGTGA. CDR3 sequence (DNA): TGTGCCAGCACTGTGGGAGGGCCTAGTGAGCAGTTCTTC. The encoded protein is CASTVGGPSEQFF.

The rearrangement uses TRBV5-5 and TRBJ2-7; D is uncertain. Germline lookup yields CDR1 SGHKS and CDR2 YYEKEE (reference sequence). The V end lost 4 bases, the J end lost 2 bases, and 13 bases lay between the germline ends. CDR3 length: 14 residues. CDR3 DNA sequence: TGTGCCAGCAGCAAGGGTAGGCTCCCCTACGAGCAGTACTTC. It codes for CASSKGRLPYEQYF.

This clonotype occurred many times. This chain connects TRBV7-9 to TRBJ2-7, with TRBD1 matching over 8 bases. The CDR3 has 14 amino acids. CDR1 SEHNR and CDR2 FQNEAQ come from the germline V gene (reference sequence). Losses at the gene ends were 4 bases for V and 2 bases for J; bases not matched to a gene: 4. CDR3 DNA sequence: TGTGCCAGCAGCTGGCAGGACAGGGCCTACGAGCAGTACTTC. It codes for CASSWQDRAYEQYF.

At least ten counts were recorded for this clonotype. The CDR3 DNA reads as TGTGCCAGCAGCCAAGATCTAAACGGCTATGGCTACACCTTC. Translation gives CASSQDLNGYGYTF. The chain links TRBV3-1 to TRBJ1-2; D gene unclear. Trimming pared 0 bases from V and 4 bases from J, leaving 9 bases between. The CDR3 is made up of 14 amino acids. The germline CDR1 and CDR2 sequences are LGHDT and YNNKEL (reference sequence).

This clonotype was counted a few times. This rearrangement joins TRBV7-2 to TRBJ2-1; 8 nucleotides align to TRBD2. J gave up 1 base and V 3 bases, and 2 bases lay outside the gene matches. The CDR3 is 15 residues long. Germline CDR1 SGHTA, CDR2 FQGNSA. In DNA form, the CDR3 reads TGTGCCAGCAGCTTGGGGACTAGTTCCTACAATGAGCAGTTCTTC. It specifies CASSLGTSSYNEQFF. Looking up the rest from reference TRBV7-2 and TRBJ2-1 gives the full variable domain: GAGVSQSPSNKVTEKGKDVELRCDPISGHTALYWYRQSLGQGLEFLIYFQGNSAPDKSGLPSDRFSAERTGGSVSTLTIQRTQQEDSAVYLCASSLGTSSYNEQFFGPGTRLTVL.

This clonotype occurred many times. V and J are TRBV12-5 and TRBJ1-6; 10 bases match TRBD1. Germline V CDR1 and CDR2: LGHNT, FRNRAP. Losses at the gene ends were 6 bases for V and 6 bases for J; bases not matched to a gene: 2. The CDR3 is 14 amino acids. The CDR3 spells CASGRDRGNSPLHF. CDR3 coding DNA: TGTGCTAGTGGCCGGGACAGGGGTAATTCACCCCTCCACTTT. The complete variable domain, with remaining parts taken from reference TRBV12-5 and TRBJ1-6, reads DARVTQTPRHKVTEMGQEVTMRCQPILGHNTVFWYRQTMMQGLELLAYFRNRAPLDDSGMPKDRFSAEMPDATLATLKIQPSEPRDSAVYFCASGRDRGNSPLHFGNGTRLTVT.

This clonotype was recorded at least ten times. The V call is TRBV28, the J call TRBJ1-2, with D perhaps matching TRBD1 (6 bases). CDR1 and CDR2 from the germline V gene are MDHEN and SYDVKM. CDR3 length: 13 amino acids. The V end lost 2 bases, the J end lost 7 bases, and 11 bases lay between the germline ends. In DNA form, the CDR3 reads TGTGCCAGCAGTTTACCTACAGGGAGTGGCTACACCTTC. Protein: CASSLPTGSGYTF.

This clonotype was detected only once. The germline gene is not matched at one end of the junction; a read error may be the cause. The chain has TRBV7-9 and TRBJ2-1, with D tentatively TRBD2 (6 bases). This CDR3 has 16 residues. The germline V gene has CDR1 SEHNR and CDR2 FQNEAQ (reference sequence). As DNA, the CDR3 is TGTGCCGGCAGCTTACAGGTCGGGGGAACTTACAATGAGCAGTTCTTC. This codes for CAGSLQVGGTYNEQFF.

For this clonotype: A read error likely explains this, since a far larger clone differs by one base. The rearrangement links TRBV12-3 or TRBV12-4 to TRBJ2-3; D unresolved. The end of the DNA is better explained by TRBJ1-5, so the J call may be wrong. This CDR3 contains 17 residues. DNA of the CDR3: TGTGCCAGCAGTGAATCCCTGGACGGTCCTAGCACAGATACGCAGCATTTT. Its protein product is CASSESLDGPSTDTQHF.

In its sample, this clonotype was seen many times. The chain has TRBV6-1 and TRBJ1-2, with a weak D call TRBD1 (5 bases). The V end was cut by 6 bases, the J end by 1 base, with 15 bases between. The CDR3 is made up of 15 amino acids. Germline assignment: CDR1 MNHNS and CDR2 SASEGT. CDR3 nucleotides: TGTGCCAGCAGAGCCCCCGGGACGGTTAACTATGGCTACACCTTC. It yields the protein CASRAPGTVNYGYTF.

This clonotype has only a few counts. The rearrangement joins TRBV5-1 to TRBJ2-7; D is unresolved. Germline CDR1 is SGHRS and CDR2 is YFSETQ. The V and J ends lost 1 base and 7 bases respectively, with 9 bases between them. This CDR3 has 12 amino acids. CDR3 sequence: CASSLLDGEQYF. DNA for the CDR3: TGCGCCAGCAGCTTGCTGGACGGGGAGCAGTACTTC. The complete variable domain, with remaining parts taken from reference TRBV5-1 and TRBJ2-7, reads KAGVTQTPRYLIKTRGQQVTLSCSPISGHRSVSWYQQTPGQGLQFLFEYFSETQRNKGNFPGRFSGRQFSNSRSEMNVSTLELGDSALYLCASSLLDGEQYFGPGTRLTVT.

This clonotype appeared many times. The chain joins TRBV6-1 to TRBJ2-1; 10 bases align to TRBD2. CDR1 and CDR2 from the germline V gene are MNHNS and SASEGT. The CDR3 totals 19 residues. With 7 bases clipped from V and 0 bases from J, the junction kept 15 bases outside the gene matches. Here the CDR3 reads CASIGLADSTRRSYNEQFF. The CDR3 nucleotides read TGTGCCAGCATTGGACTAGCGGACTCGACTCGGCGCTCCTACAATGAGCAGTTCTTC.

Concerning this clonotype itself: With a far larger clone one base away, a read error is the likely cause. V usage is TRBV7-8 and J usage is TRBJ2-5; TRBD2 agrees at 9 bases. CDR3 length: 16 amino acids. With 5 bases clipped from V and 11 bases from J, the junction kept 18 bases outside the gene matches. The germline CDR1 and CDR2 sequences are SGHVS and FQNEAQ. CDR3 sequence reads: CASSRRLAAFYNEQYF. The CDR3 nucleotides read TGTGCCAGCAGCCGTAGACTAGCGGCCTTCTACAATGAGCAGTACTTC.

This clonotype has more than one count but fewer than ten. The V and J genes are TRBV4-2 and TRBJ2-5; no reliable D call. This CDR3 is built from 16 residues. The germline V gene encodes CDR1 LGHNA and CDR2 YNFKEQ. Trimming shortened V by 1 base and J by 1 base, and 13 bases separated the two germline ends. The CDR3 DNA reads TGTGCCAGCAGCCAAGGTTCGGTTGGGATCCAAGAGACCCAGTACTTC. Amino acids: CASSQGSVGIQETQYF.

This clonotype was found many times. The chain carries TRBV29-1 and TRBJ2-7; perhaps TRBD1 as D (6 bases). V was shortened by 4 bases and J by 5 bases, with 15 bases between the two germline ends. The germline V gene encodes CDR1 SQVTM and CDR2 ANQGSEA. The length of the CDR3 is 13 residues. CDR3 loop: CSVAGRGWDEQYF. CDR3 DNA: TGCAGCGTTGCGGGCAGGGGCTGGGACGAGCAGTACTTC.

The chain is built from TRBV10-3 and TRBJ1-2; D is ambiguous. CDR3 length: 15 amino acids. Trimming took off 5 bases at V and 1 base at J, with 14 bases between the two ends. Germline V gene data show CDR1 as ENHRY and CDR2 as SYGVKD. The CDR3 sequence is CAISRPRTDNYGYTF. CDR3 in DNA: TGTGCCATCAGTCGCCCTCGGACGGATAACTATGGCTACACCTTC.

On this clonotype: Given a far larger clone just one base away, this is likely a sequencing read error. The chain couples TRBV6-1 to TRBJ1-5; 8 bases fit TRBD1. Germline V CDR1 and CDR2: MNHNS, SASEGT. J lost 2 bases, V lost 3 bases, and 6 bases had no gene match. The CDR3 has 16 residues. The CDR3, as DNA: TGTGCCAGCAGTGACACGTCAGGGGGCCGCAATCAGCCCCAGCATTTT. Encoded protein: CASSDTSGGRNQPQHF.

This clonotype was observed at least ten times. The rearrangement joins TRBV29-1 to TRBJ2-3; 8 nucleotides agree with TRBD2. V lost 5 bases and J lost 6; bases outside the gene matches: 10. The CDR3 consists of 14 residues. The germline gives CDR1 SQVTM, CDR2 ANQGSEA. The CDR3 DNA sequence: TGCAGCGTTCCCTTGGCGGGGGGCGCCGATACGCAGTATTTT. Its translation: CSVPLAGGADTQYF.

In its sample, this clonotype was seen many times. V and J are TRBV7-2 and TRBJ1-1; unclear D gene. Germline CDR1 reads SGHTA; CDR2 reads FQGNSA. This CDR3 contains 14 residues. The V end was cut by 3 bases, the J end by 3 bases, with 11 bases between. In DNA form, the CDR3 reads TGTGCCAGCAGCTTTCTGGGGTTTGACACTGAAGCTTTCTTT. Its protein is CASSFLGFDTEAFF.

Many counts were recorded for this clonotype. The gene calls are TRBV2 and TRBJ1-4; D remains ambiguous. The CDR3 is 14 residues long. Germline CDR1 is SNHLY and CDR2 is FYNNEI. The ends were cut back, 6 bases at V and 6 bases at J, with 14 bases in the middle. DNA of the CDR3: TGTGCCAGCAGAGGACCCCTAGACTATGAAAAACTGTTTTTT. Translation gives CASRGPLDYEKLFF.

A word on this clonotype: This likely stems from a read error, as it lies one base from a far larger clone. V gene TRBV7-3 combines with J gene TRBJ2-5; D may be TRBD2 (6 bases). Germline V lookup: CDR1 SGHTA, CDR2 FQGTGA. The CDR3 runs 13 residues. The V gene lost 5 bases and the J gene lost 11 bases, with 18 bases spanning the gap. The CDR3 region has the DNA TGTGCCAGCAGCCAAAGGACGGAGGGTGAGCAGTACTTC. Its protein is CASSQRTEGEQYF. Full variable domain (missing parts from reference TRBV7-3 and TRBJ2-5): GAGVSQTPSNKVTEKGKYVELRCDPISGHTALYWYRQSLGQGPEFLIYFQGTGAADDSGLPNDRFFAVRPEGSVSTLKIQRTERGDSAVYLCASSQRTEGEQYFGPGTRLLVL.

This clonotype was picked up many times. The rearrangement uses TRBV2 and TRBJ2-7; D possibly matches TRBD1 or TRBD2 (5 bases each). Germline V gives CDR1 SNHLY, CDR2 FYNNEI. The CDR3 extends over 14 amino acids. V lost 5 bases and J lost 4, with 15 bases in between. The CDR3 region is CASSYLGRSYEQYF. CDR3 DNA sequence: TGTGCCAGCAGTTACCTGGGACGGAGTTACGAGCAGTACTTC. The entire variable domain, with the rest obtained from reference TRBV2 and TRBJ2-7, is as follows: EPEVTQTPSHQVTQMGQEVILRCVPISNHLYFYWYRQILGQKVEFLVSFYNNEISEKSEIFDDQFSVERPDGSNFTLKIRSTKLEDSAMYFCASSYLGRSYEQYFGPGTRLTVT.

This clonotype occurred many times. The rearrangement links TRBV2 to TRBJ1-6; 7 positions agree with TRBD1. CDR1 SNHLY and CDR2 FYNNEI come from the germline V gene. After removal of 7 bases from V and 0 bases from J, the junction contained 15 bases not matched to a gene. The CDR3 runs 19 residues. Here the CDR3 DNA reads TGTGCCAGCAAGTCGGGTCTGACAGGGACGAGCTCCTATAATTCACCCCTCCACTTT. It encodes CASKSGLTGTSSYNSPLHF.

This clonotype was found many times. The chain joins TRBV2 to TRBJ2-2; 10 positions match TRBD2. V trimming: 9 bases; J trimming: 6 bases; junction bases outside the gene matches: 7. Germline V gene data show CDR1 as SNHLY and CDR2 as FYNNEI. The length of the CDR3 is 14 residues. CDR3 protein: CASNPSGSSGELFF. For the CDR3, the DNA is TGTGCCAGTAATCCTAGCGGGAGTTCCGGGGAGCTGTTTTTT.

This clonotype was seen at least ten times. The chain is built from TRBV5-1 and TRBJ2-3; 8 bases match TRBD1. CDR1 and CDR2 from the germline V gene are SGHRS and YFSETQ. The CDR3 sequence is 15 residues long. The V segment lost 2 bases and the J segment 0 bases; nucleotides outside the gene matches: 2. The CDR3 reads CASSFWDRSTDTQYF. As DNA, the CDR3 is TGCGCCAGCAGCTTTTGGGACAGGAGCACAGATACGCAGTATTTT. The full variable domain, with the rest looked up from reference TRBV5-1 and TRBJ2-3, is KAGVTQTPRYLIKTRGQQVTLSCSPISGHRSVSWYQQTPGQGLQFLFEYFSETQRNKGNFPGRFSGRQFSNSRSEMNVSTLELGDSALYLCASSFWDRSTDTQYFGPGTRLTVL.

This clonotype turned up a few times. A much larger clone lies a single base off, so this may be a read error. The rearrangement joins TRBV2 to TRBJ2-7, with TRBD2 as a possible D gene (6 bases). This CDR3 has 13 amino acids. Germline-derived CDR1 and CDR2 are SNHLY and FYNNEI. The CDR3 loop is CTSQERAAYEQYF. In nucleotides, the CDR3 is TGTACCAGCCAAGAGCGGGCCGCCTACGAGCAGTACTTC. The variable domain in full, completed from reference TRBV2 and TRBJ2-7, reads EPEVTQTPSHQVTQMGQEVILRCVPISNHLYFYWYRQILGQKVEFLVSFYNNEISEKSEIFDDQFSVERPDGSNFTLKIRSTKLEDSAMYFCTSQERAAYEQYFGPGTRLTVT.

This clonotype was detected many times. The CDR3 bases are TGCAGTGCTCGGGACAGTACAAATGAAAAACTGTTTTTT. It is translated as CSARDSTNEKLFF. This sequence joins TRBV20-1 and TRBJ1-4, with 7 bases lining up with TRBD1. J lost 5 bases, V lost 5 bases, and 5 bases had no gene match. Germline values: CDR1 DFQATT, CDR2 SNEGSKA (reference sequence). The CDR3 loop spans 13 amino acids.